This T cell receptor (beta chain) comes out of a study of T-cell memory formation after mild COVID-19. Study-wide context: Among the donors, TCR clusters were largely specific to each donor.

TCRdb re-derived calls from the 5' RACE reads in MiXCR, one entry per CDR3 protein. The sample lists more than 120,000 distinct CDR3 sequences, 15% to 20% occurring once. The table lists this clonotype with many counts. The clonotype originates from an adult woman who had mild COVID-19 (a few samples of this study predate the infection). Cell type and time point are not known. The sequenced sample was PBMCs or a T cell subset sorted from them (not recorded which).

CDR3 sequence (DNA): TGTGCCAGCAGCTCGGGACTAGCGGGATACAATGAGCAGTTCTTC. Protein sequence: CASSSGLAGYNEQFF. The gene calls are TRBV7-3 and TRBJ2-1; TRBD2 agrees at 13 bases. The ends lost 4 bases at V and 4 bases at J; junction bases unmatched: 1. There are 15 residues in the CDR3. Germline V gene data show CDR1 as SGHTA and CDR2 as FQGTGA. The complete variable domain, with remaining parts taken from reference TRBV7-3 and TRBJ2-1, reads GAGVSQTPSNKVTEKGKYVELRCDPISGHTALYWYRQSLGQGPEFLIYFQGTGAADDSGLPNDRFFAVRPEGSVSTLKIQRTERGDSAVYLCASSSGLAGYNEQFFGPGTRLTVL.